This TCR beta chain comes out of a study of neurological immune-mediated disorders. General observations from the study: It was HTLV-1-associated myelopathy that showed the most TCR clonal expansion, while multiple sclerosis showed the least, falling below healthy controls.

This clonotype was detected ten times or more. Its antigen is undetermined. The unsorted libraries were generated from a total of 2 million PBMCs, which had been stored in RNAlater at -80 C. cDNA was made by 5'RACE with 10-nucleotide random UMIs. TCRdb re-called the 5' RACE reads with MiXCR, one entry per CDR3 protein. The sample carries under 60,000 distinct CDR3 sequences, around 25% recorded once. Germline V gene lookup returns CDR1 KGHDR and CDR2 SFDVKD. This CDR3 region has 11 residues. Trimming took off 8 bases at V and 7 bases at J, with 10 bases between the two ends. This receptor was identified in a woman aged 70-85 years in good health. This chain joins TRBV24-1 and TRBJ1-1; D remains unclear. Sequences were obtained from PBMCs. CDR3 sequence reads: CATMRGGEAFF. The CDR3 bases are TGTGCCACCATGCGGGGTGGTGAAGCTTTCTTT.